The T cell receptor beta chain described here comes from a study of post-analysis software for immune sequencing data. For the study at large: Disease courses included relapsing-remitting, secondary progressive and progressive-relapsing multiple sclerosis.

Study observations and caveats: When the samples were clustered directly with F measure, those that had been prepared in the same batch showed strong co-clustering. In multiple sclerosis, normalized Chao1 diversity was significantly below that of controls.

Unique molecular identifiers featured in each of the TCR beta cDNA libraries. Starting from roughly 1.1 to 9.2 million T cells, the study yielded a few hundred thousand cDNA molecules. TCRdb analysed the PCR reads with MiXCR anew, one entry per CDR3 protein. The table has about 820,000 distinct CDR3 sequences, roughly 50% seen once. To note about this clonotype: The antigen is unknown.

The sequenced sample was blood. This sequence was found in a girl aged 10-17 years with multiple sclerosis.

The CDR3 nucleotides are TGCGCCAGCAGCCCGTACCTAGCGGGGGCCCTAAATGAGCAGTTCTTC. Translating it yields CASSPYLAGALNEQFF. The genes are TRBV5-1 and TRBJ2-1; TRBD2 aligns across 10 bases. This CDR3 is 16 amino acids long. The V gene end was trimmed by 4 bases and the J gene end by 7 bases; junction bases not matched to a gene: 11. The germline gives CDR1 SGHRS, CDR2 YFSETQ.